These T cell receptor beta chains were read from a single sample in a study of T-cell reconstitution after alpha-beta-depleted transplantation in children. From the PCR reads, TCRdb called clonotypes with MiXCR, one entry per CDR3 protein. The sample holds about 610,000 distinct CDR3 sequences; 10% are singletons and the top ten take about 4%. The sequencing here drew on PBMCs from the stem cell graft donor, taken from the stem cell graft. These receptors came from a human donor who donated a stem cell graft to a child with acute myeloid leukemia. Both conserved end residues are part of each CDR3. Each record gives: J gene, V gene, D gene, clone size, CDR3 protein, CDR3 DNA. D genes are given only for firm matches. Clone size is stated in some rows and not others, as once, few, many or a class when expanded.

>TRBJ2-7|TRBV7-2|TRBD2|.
CASRAGGTHSYEQYF
TGTGCCAGCCGAGCGGGAGGGACCCACTCCTACGAGCAGTACTTC
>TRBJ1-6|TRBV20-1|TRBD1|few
CSARDWGGRDRGYNSPLHF
TGCAGTGCTAGAGATTGGGGGGGTCGTGACAGGGGTTATAATTCACCCCTCCACTTT
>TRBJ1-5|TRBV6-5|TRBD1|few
CASSYSDRSPYQPQHF
TGTGCCAGCAGTTACTCGGACAGGTCCCCTTATCAGCCCCAGCATTTT
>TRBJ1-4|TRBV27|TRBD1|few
CASSLLGTGIEKLFF
TGTGCCAGCAGTTTATTGGGGACAGGGATTGAAAAACTGTTTTTT
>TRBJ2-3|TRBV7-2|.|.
CASSLVELAQTQYF
TGTGCCAGCAGCTTAGTAGAATTAGCACAGACGCAGTATTTT
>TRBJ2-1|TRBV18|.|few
CASSPPQRNPLGNEQFF
TGTGCCAGCTCGCCCCCCCAGCGAAATCCTCTCGGGAATGAGCAGTTCTTC
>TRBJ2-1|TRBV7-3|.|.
CASSLRRVPYNEQFF
TGTGCCAGCAGCTTACGGCGGGTCCCCTACAATGAGCAGTTCTTC
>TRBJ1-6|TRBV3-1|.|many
CASSQGAHNSPLHF
TGTGCCAGCAGCCAGGGGGCTCATAATTCACCCCTCCACTTT
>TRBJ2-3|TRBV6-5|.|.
CASSYPTGDTQYF
TGTGCCAGCAGTTACCCAACAGGGGATACGCAGTATTTT
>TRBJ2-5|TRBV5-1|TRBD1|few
CASSSSRQGLTAGTQYF
TGCGCCAGCAGCTCCAGTCGACAGGGGTTAACGGCGGGGACCCAGTACTTC
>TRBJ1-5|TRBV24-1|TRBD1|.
CATSDGDRTSNQPQHF
TGTGCCACCAGTGATGGGGACAGGACTAGCAATCAGCCCCAGCATTTT
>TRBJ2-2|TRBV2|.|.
CASSERSANTGELFF
TGTGCCAGCAGTGAGCGCAGCGCGAACACCGGGGAGCTGTTTTTT
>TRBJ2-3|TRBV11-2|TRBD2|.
CASKFWASGASSTDTQYF
TGTGCCAGCAAATTCTGGGCTAGCGGGGCCTCTAGCACAGATACGCAGTATTTT
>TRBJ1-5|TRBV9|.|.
CASSVAGYNQPQHF
TGTGCCAGCAGCGTAGCAGGGTACAATCAGCCCCAGCATTTT
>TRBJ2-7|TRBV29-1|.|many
CSVEGRGGGLYEQYF
TGCAGCGTTGAAGGTCGAGGAGGTGGTCTCTACGAGCAGTACTTC
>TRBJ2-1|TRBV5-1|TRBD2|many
CASSGGARGSSYNEQFF
TGCGCCAGCAGCGGCGGGGCCCGCGGGAGCTCCTACAATGAGCAGTTCTTC
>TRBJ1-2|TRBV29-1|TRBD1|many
CSVRTGNGYTF
TGCAGCGTGAGGACAGGGAATGGCTACACCTTC
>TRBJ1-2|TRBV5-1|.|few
CASSSLPTGLYGYTF
TGCGCCAGCAGCAGTCTACCGACAGGACTCTATGGCTACACCTTC
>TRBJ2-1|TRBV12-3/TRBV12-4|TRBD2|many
CASSRGTSGLFF
TGTGCCAGCAGTCGCGGGACTAGTGGACTGTTCTTC
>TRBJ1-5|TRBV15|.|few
CATSRTDQPQHF
TGTGCCACCAGCAGAACGGATCAGCCCCAGCATTTT
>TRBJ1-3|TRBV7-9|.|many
CASSPPIATGNTIYF
TGTGCCAGCAGCCCCCCCATAGCAACGGGAAACACCATATATTTT
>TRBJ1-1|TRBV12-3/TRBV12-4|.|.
CASSLTGATEAFF
TGTGCCAGCTCCCTTACGGGGGCCACTGAAGCTTTCTTT
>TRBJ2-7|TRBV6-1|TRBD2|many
CASGELAGVNEQYF
TGTGCCAGCGGCGAACTAGCGGGCGTGAACGAGCAGTACTTC
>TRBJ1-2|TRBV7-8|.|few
CASSSRTAQTNYGYTF
TGTGCCAGCAGCTCCAGGACAGCCCAGACTAACTATGGCTACACCTTC
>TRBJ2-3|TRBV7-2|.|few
CASSPAKGTTTTDTQYF
TGTGCCAGCAGCCCGGCGAAGGGAACTACAACCACAGATACGCAGTATTTT
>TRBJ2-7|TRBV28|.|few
CASSLKGRIYEQYF
TGTGCCAGCAGTTTGAAGGGAAGGATCTACGAGCAGTACTTC
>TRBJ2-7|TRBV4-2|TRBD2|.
CASSQDLLAVYEQYF
TGTGCCAGCAGCCAAGATCTACTAGCGGTCTACGAGCAGTACTTC
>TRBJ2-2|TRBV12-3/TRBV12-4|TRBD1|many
CASIRDRGTGELFF
TGTGCCAGCATTCGGGACAGGGGCACCGGGGAGCTGTTTTTT
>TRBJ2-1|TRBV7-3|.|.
CASSLTRYSSYNEQFF
TGTGCCAGCAGCTTAACTCGGTATAGCTCCTACAATGAGCAGTTCTTC
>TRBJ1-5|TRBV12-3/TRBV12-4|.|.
CASTPEAGTSNQPQHF
TGTGCCAGCACTCCCGAGGCGGGGACATCAAATCAGCCCCAGCATTTT
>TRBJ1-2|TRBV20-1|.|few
CSATLGAF
TGCAGTGCAACCTTGGGGGCCTTC
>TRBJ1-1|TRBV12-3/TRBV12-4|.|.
CASSPGAARVAFF
TGTGCCAGCAGCCCAGGGGCTGCTCGGGTAGCTTTCTTT
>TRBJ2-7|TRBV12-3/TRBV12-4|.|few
CVTSPPYEQYF
TGTGTGACCTCTCCCCCCTACGAGCAGTACTTC
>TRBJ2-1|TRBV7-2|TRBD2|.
CASSLSLRIAGDNEQFF
TGTGCCAGCAGCTTGTCTTTGAGAATAGCGGGGGACAATGAGCAGTTCTTC
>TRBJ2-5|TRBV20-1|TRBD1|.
CSARDRTGPETQYF
TGCAGTGCTAGAGACAGGACAGGGCCAGAGACCCAGTACTTC
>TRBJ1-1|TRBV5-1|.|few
CASSSMGGGNTEAFF
TGCGCCAGCAGCTCCATGGGCGGTGGGAACACTGAAGCTTTCTTT
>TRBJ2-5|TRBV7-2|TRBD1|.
CAIVHMDRVQETQYF
TGTGCCATCGTCCACATGGACAGGGTCCAAGAGACCCAGTACTTC
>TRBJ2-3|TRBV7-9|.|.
CASSSEGGGGTDTQYF
TGTGCCAGCAGCTCTGAAGGCGGAGGGGGCACAGATACGCAGTATTTT
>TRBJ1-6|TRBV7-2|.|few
CASSRDHGNSPLHF
TGTGCCAGCAGCCGGGACCACGGCAATTCACCCCTCCACTTT
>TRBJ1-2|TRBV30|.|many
CACLKSRDGGYTF
TGTGCCTGCCTCAAATCCAGGGATGGGGGCTACACCTTC
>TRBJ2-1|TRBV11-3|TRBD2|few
CASSLDPGGQEQFF
TGTGCCAGCAGCTTAGATCCGGGGGGGCAGGAGCAGTTCTTC
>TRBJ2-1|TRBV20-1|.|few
CSARPRSGPYNEQFF
TGCAGTGCTAGACCCAGGAGCGGGCCCTACAATGAGCAGTTCTTC